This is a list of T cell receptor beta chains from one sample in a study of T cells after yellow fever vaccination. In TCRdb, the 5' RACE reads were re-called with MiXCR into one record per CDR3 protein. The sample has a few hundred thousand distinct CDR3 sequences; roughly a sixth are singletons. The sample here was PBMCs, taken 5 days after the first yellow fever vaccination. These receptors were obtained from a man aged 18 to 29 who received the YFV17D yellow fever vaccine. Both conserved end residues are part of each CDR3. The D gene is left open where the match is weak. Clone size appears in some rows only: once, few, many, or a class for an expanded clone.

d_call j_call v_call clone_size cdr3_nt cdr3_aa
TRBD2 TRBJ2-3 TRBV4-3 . TGCGCCAGCAGCCTCCGACGAGCGGGGGACACAGATACGCAGTATTTT CASSLRRAGDTDTQYF
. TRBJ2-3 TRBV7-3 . TGTGCCAGCAGCTCCTGGGGGGAGACAGATACGCAGTATTTT CASSSWGETDTQYF
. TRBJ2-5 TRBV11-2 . TGTGCCAGCAGCGGCGTGGAGGGAGAGACCCAGTACTTC CASSGVEGETQYF
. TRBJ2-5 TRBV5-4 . TGTGCCAGCAGGGGGGGACCATTTGACTCGTCGGAGACCCAGTACTTC CASRGGPFDSSETQYF
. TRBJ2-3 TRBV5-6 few TGTGCCAGCAGCTTATCCCTGGAAACCACAGATACGCAGTATTTT CASSLSLETTDTQYF
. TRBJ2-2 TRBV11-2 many TGTGCCAGCAGCTCCGAACTCACCGGGGAGCTGTTTTTT CASSSELTGELFF
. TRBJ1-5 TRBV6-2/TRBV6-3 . TGTGCCAGCAGTACCGATCGAGGGAGGGGGGGCAATCAGCCCCAGCATTTT CASSTDRGRGGNQPQHF
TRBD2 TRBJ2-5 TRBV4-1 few TGCGCCAGCAGCAGAGAGCGGGGGGGTAGGAAAGAGACCCAGTACTTC CASSRERGGRKETQYF
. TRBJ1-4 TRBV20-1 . TGCAGTGCTAGACGTGGGAGCCCCACTAATGAAAAACTGTTTTTT CSARRGSPTNEKLFF
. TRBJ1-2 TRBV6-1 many TGTGCCAGCAGTGATAGGGTTCGGACTAACTATGGCTACACCTTC CASSDRVRTNYGYTF
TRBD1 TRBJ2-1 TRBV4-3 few TGCGCCAGCAGCCAAACCCGGGACAGTTACAATGAGCAGTTCTTC CASSQTRDSYNEQFF